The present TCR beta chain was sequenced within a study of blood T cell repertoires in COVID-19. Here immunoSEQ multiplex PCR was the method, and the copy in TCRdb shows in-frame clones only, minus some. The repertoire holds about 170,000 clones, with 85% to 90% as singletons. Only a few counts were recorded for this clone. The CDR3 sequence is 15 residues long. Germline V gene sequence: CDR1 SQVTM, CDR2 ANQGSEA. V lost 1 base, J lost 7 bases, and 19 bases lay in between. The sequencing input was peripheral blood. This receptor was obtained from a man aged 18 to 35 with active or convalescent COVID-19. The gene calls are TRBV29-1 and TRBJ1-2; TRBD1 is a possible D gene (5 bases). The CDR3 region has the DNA TGCAGCGTTGAAGGGGTTGACCTTAGGGGTGTTGGCTACACCTTC. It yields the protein CSVEGVDLRGVGYTF.